The entry below gives a single T cell receptor (beta chain) sequence along with its context. This entry is derived from a study of T cell repertoires in aging, cancer and after chemotherapy. The CDR3 runs 14 residues. V lost 6 bases to trimming and J lost 6 bases; unmatched junction nucleotides: 7. Looked up from germline, CDR1 is MNHNS and CDR2 is SASEGT. Multiplex touch-down PCR with TRB-A/B primers amplified rearranged V-D-J TRB sequences. TCRdb passed the multiplex PCR reads through MiXCR, listing each CDR3 protein once. The sample holds just over 4,000 distinct CDR3 sequences; roughly 30% are singletons and the top ten take under 7%. TCR beta rearrangements were amplified from peripheral blood genomic DNA.

The sample consisted of blood. This receptor was taken from a human donor in good health. This chain uses TRBV6-1 with TRBJ1-4, with TRBD1 identical over 7 bases. The CDR3 DNA follows: TGTGCCAGCAGCCCCGACAGGGACTATGAAAAACTGTTTTTT. Translated: CASSPDRDYEKLFF.